The 30 T cell receptor beta chains below all came from one sample that was sequenced in a study of regulatory T cells. Study results and limitations: Hydrophobic residues at CDR3 positions 6 and 7 were enriched in conventional CD4+ T cells of CD3G-deficient patients.

What these receptors recognize is not known. The primer mix had 52 TRBV and 13 TRBJ primers. The repertoire was sequenced with immunoSEQ multiplex PCR; TCRdb's copy has only in-frame clones and lacks some. This table has about 32,000 clones, about nine tenths appearing once. The sequencing input was conventional CD4+ T cells sorted from blood. Receptors originate from a person aged 18-29 years with CD3G deficiency.

The table lists this clone with a count of one. This chain uses TRBV18 with TRBJ2-7, with 7 bases that match TRBD2. Losses at the gene ends were 2 bases for V and 4 bases for J; bases not matched to a gene: 8. This CDR3 has 15 amino acids. CDR1 is KGHSH and CDR2 is LQKENI in the germline V gene. CDR3 region: CASSPKSTSVYEQYF. The CDR3 coding sequence is TGTGCCAGCTCACCAAAGTCAACTAGCGTGTACGAGCAGTACTTC.

The rearrangement links TRBV28 to TRBJ2-7, with a possible D match to TRBD2 (5 bases). Per the germline V gene, CDR1 is MDHEN and CDR2 is SYDVKM. The CDR3 is 14 residues long. Trimming shortened V by 5 bases and J by 6 bases, and 17 bases separated the two germline ends. The CDR3 region is CASSLGGQFGEQYF. CDR3 DNA sequence: TGTGCCAGCAGTCTAGGAGGCCAATTTGGCGAGCAGTACTTC.

The chain couples TRBV5-3 to TRBJ2-7; no reliable D call. Being an ORF, TRBV5-3 has a function that is uncertain. The CDR3 has 14 residues. V gave up 0 bases and J gave up 0 bases, with 7 bases separating them. The CDR3 DNA reads TGTGCCAGAAGCTTGGCCCCGTGCTCCTACGAGCAGTACTTC. Translating it yields CARSLAPCSYEQYF.

This clone was picked up a small number of times. The rearrangement links TRBV6-6 to TRBJ1-2; D call uncertain. V lost 6 bases and J 8 bases, leaving 16 bases between the germline ends. This CDR3 contains 13 residues. From germline, CDR1 is MNHNY and CDR2 SVGAGI (reference sequence). The CDR3 DNA sequence: TGTGCCAGCAGGTCATTCGGACCGGAGGGCTACACCTTC. Translated, it gives CASRSFGPEGYTF.

This sequence joins TRBV28 and TRBJ1-2, with TRBD1 matching 9 bases. V lost 5 bases, J lost 3 bases, and 10 bases stayed unmatched. The CDR3 runs to 16 residues. Germline V gives CDR1 MDHEN, CDR2 SYDVKM. CDR3: CASSPYSGTGHYGYTF. The CDR3 bases are TGTGCCAGCAGTCCTTACTCCGGGACAGGGCACTATGGCTACACCTTC.

This chain joins TRBV5-1 and TRBJ2-7, with 9 bases that match TRBD2. The ends lost 0 bases at V and 4 bases at J; junction bases unmatched: 5. Germline V gene lookup returns CDR1 SGHRS and CDR2 YFSETQ. The CDR3 is 15 residues long. The CDR3: CASSLGAGGRYEQYF. CDR3 nucleotides: TGCGCCAGCAGCTTGGGAGCGGGAGGTCGGTACGAGCAGTACTTC.

The chain is built from TRBV18 and TRBJ2-5, with D unclear. V was cut by 3 bases and J by 0 bases, with 5 bases left in between. The CDR3 is 13 residues long. CDR1 is KGHSH, CDR2 LQKENI, per germline. The CDR3 coding sequence is TGTGCCAGCTCACCGGGCCACCAAGAGACCCAGTACTTC. This translates into CASSPGHQETQYF.

A note on this clone: This sample also contains other DNA sequences that code for the same CDR3. This chain connects TRBV5-1 to TRBJ2-1; no definite D call. Between the trimmed V and J ends, which lost 0 bases and 4 bases, there was a span of 8 bases. The CDR3 is 14 amino acids. Germline V gene data show CDR1 as SGHRS and CDR2 as YFSETQ. The CDR3 DNA reads as TGCGCCAGCAGCTTGGGCGGTTCTTACAATGAGCAGTTCTTC. This translates into CASSLGGSYNEQFF.

The rearrangement links TRBV4-1 to TRBJ2-6; perhaps TRBD2 as D (5 bases). This CDR3 is built from 16 residues. Germline CDR1 and CDR2: MGHRA and YSYEKL. V was clipped by 1 base and J by 4 bases, with 11 bases between them. CDR3 sequence reads: CASSQGSEVGANVLTF. The DNA for the CDR3 is TGCGCCAGCAGCCAAGGTTCGGAGGTCGGGGCCAACGTCCTGACTTTC.

The chain has TRBV7-9 and TRBJ2-2; 8 nucleotides agree with TRBD1. The CDR3 runs 15 residues. Per germline, CDR1 SEHNR and CDR2 FQNEAQ (reference sequence). V shed 5 bases and J 5 bases; nucleotides not matched to a gene: 7. The CDR3 DNA is TGTGCCAGCAGCGAAAACAGGGGGATGACCGGGGAGCTGTTTTTT. Protein product: CASSENRGMTGELFF.

The chain is built from TRBV18 and TRBJ2-1; D gene unclear. Germline V lookup: CDR1 KGHSH, CDR2 LQKENI. With 2 bases removed from V and 6 bases from J, the gap between germline ends came to 11 bases. The CDR3 has 14 residues. The CDR3 bases are TGTGCCAGCTCACCATTAAGGGAAACCAATGAGCAGTTCTTC. Translating gives CASSPLRETNEQFF. Drawing the rest from reference TRBV18 and TRBJ2-1, the complete variable domain is NAGVMQNPRHLVRRRGQEARLRCSPMKGHSHVYWYRQLPEEGLKFMVYLQKENIIDESGMPKERFSAEFPKEGPSILRIQQVVRGDSAAYFCASSPLRETNEQFFGPGTRLTVL.

The genes are TRBV7-2 and TRBJ1-1, with unresolved D. V gave up 3 bases and J gave up 1 base, with 9 bases separating them. Per the germline V gene, CDR1 is SGHTA and CDR2 is FQGNSA. The length of the CDR3 is 14 residues. CDR3 in DNA: TGTGCCAGCAGCTTCGGATCCCCGAACACTGAAGCTTTCTTT. This translates into CASSFGSPNTEAFF. Together with reference TRBV7-2 and TRBJ1-1, the CDR3 gives the full variable domain: GAGVSQSPSNKVTEKGKDVELRCDPISGHTALYWYRQSLGQGLEFLIYFQGNSAPDKSGLPSDRFSAERTGGSVSTLTIQRTQQEDSAVYLCASSFGSPNTEAFFGQGTRLTVV.

This clone is medium-sized within its sample. The CDR3 sequence: CASSSATGTQYF. The CDR3 region has the DNA TGTGCCAGCAGCTCTGCGACAGGGACCCAGTACTTC. The chain uses TRBV7-9 and TRBJ2-5, with a tentative D call TRBD1 (6 bases). The germline gives CDR1 SEHNR, CDR2 FQNEAQ (reference sequence). Deletions cut 4 bases from V and 7 bases from J, with 10 bases between. The CDR3 covers 12 residues.

This clone is a singleton in its sample. This chain links TRBV5-1 with TRBJ2-5; 8 positions match TRBD1. Germline CDR1 and CDR2: SGHRS and YFSETQ. V lost 3 bases to trimming and J lost 5 bases; unmatched junction nucleotides: 9. This CDR3 contains 15 residues. The CDR3 protein is CASSSAGGEGETQYF. CDR3 bases: TGCGCCAGCAGCTCCGCAGGGGGCGAAGGGGAGACCCAGTACTTC.

The chain joins TRBV19 to TRBJ1-4; tentative D call: TRBD1 (5 bases). The V end was cut by 8 bases, the J end by 8 bases, with 15 bases between. The CDR3 has 13 amino acids. Per germline, CDR1 LNHDA and CDR2 SQIVND (reference sequence). CDR3 nucleotide sequence: TGTGCCAGTGGCCCAACACGGGGGGAAAAACTGTTTTTT. This codes for CASGPTRGEKLFF.

The chain carries TRBV6-1 and TRBJ2-7, with TRBD1 as a possible D gene (6 bases). Trimming stripped 10 bases from V and 6 bases from J, with 19 bases between. Looked up from germline, CDR1 is MNHNS and CDR2 is SASEGT. The CDR3 length is 13 residues. The CDR3 bases are TGTGCCACCGTGGGGGCAGGCGTGCGCGAGCAGTACTTC. The encoded protein is CATVGAGVREQYF.

The rearrangement joins TRBV6-1 to TRBJ2-7, with 8 bases fitting TRBD1. This CDR3 contains 14 residues. Unmatched junction bases numbered 8, after V lost 10 bases and J lost 0 bases. Looked up from germline, CDR1 is MNHNS and CDR2 is SASEGT. The CDR3, as DNA: TGTGCCACCGCTGGACAGGGATTCTCCTACGAGCAGTACTTC. Amino acids: CATAGQGFSYEQYF.

CDR3 sequence reads: CASSLGGVRETQYF. The CDR3, as DNA: TGCGCCAGCAGCTTGGGCGGGGTGCGAGAGACCCAGTACTTC. The genes are TRBV5-1 and TRBJ2-5, with D maybe TRBD2 (6 bases). Germline CDR1 reads SGHRS; CDR2 reads YFSETQ. CDR3 length: 14 amino acids. Trimming cost V 0 bases and J 4 bases, with 10 bases left between them.

A single count supports this clone. The rearrangement uses TRBV18 and TRBJ1-2; D is uncertain. Germline values: CDR1 KGHSH, CDR2 LQKENI. V was trimmed by 10 bases and J by 5 bases, leaving 11 bases between them. CDR3 length: 11 residues. In DNA form, the CDR3 reads TGTGCCACCGGGTCGCGGTATGGCTACACCTTC. Translating gives CATGSRYGYTF.

The chain joins TRBV7-9 to TRBJ2-1, with 11 bases fitting TRBD2. Per the germline V gene, CDR1 is SEHNR and CDR2 is FQNEAQ (reference sequence). The CDR3 consists of 14 residues. J was trimmed by 10 bases and V by 4 bases; bases with no gene match: 6. The CDR3 loop reads CASSSTSGMGEQFF. CDR3 DNA: TGTGCCAGCAGCTCGACTAGCGGGATGGGCGAGCAGTTCTTC.

The rearrangement uses TRBV10-3 and TRBJ2-4; D not certain. The germline CDR1 and CDR2 sequences are ENHRY and SYGVKD. The CDR3 loop spans 13 amino acids. The V gene lost 8 bases and the J gene lost 1 base, with 9 bases spanning the gap. The CDR3 loop is CAIALSAKNIQYF. CDR3 sequence (DNA): TGTGCCATCGCCTTAAGCGCCAAAAACATTCAGTACTTC.

A note on this clone: This specimen includes other DNA sequences encoding the same CDR3. The chain recombines TRBV5-1 with TRBJ2-6; D not certain. This CDR3 is built from 16 residues. Germline loops: CDR1 SGHRS, CDR2 YFSETQ. With 0 bases removed from V and 0 bases from J, the gap between germline ends came to 7 bases. For the CDR3, the DNA is TGCGCCAGCAGCTTGGGACACACCTCTGGGGCCAACGTCCTGACTTTC. As protein: CASSLGHTSGANVLTF.

This chain connects TRBV6-1 to TRBJ2-2; D is uncertain. CDR1 is MNHNS and CDR2 is SASEGT in the germline V gene. The CDR3 spans 11 residues. V was pared by 5 bases and J by 6 bases, with 4 bases between. The CDR3 spells CASSPPGELFF. CDR3 sequence (DNA): TGTGCCAGCAGTCCTCCCGGGGAGCTGTTTTTT.

The chain employs TRBV5-1 and TRBJ2-5; the D call may be TRBD1 or TRBD2 (5 bases each). Trimming took off 0 bases at V and 4 bases at J, with 19 bases between the two ends. The CDR3 consists of 17 residues. Germline V gene data show CDR1 as SGHRS and CDR2 as YFSETQ. The CDR3 sequence is CASSLGQLADGTETQYF. CDR3 nucleotides: TGCGCCAGCAGCTTGGGCCAGTTAGCCGATGGGACAGAGACCCAGTACTTC.

The chain joins TRBV10-3 to TRBJ2-2; the D call may be TRBD1 or TRBD2 (5 bases each). Germline V CDR1 and CDR2: ENHRY, SYGVKD. This CDR3 is 14 amino acids long. The germline V and J ends were trimmed by 10 bases and 3 bases, with 15 bases remaining between them. The CDR3 here is CATRTGTDTGELFF. The CDR3 coding sequence is TGTGCCACCCGGACCGGGACGGACACCGGGGAGCTGTTTTTT.

The chain recombines TRBV5-1 with TRBJ2-2, with 7 bases identical to TRBD1. Germline loops: CDR1 SGHRS, CDR2 YFSETQ. V lost 4 bases to trimming and J lost 3 bases; unmatched junction nucleotides: 6. The CDR3 has 15 amino acids. This CDR3 is CASSPGQTYTGELFF. The CDR3 DNA reads TGCGCCAGCAGCCCGGGACAGACTTACACCGGGGAGCTGTTTTTT.

The chain combines TRBV7-9 with TRBJ2-5; TRBD1 matches 7 bases. Germline lookup yields CDR1 SEHNR and CDR2 FQNEAQ (reference sequence). V dropped 5 bases and J dropped 5; count of bases not matched to a gene: 11. CDR3 length: 15 residues. CDR3 protein: CASSPGQAPGETQYF. The DNA of the CDR3 is TGTGCCAGCAGCCCCGGACAGGCCCCGGGGGAGACCCAGTACTTC.

This chain joins TRBV19 and TRBJ2-2; either TRBD1 or TRBD2 may supply D (5 bases each). Trimming removed 6 bases at V and 1 base at J, with 15 bases between. This CDR3 contains 16 residues. Germline CDR1 LNHDA, CDR2 SQIVND (reference sequence). The CDR3 nucleotides read TGTGCCAGTAGCCGTTTGGGGGAGTTGAACACCGGGGAGCTGTTTTTT. Protein product: CASSRLGELNTGELFF. Based on the CDR3 plus reference TRBV19 and TRBJ2-2, the full variable domain is DGGITQSPKYLFRKEGQNVTLSCEQNLNHDAMYWYRQDPGQGLRLIYYSQIVNDFQKGDIAEGYSVSREKKESFPLTVTSAQKNPTAFYLCASSRLGELNTGELFFGEGSRLTVL.

This sequence joins TRBV6-6 and TRBJ2-5, with D possibly being TRBD2 (7 bases). Trimming stripped 1 base from V and 5 bases from J, with 17 bases between. Germline V gives CDR1 MNHNY, CDR2 SVGAGI (reference sequence). The CDR3 runs to 16 residues. As DNA, the CDR3 is TGTGCCAGCAGTTACTTTCGACTAGAGGGGGGGGAGACCCAGTACTTC. It is translated as CASSYFRLEGGETQYF.

As for this clone: This specimen includes other DNA sequences encoding the same CDR3. The chain is built from TRBV5-1 and TRBJ2-7, with no clear D. The V end was cut by 0 bases, the J end by 3 bases, with 1 base between. The CDR3 length is 11 residues. Germline V CDR1 and CDR2: SGHRS, YFSETQ. CDR3 in amino acids: CASSLDYEQYF. The CDR3 DNA reads as TGCGCCAGCAGCTTGGACTACGAGCAGTACTTC.